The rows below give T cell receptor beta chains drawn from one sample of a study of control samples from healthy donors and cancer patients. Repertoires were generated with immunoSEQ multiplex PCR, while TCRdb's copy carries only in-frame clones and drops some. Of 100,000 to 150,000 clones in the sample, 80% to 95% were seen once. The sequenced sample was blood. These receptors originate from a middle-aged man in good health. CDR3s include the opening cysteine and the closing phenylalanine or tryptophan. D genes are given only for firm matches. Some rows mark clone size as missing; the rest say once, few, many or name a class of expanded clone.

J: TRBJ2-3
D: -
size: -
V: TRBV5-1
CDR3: CASSSLSDTQYF
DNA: TGCGCCAGCAGCTCCCTTTCAGATACGCAGTATTTT

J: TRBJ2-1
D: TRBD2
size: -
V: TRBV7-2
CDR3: CASSHSGGANNEQFF
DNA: TGTGCCAGCAGCCATAGCGGGGGGGCAAACAATGAGCAGTTCTTC

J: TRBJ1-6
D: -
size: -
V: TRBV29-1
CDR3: CSVEGYSPLHF
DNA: TGCAGCGTTGAGGGTTATTCACCCCTCCACTTT

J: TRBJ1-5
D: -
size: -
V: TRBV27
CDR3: CASSLYPPSSNQPQHF
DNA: TGTGCCAGCAGTTTATACCCGCCCAGTTCCAATCAGCCCCAGCATTTT

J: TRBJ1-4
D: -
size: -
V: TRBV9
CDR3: CASSPRDFLDEKLFF
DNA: TGTGCCAGCAGCCCACGGGACTTCTTAGATGAAAAACTGTTTTTT

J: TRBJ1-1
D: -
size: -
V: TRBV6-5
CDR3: CASSSRTRGAFF
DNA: TGTGCCAGCAGCTCTCGGACTCGGGGTGCTTTCTTT

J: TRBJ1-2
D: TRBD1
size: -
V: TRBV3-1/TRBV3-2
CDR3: CASSHRDRGREGYTF
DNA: TGTGCCAGCAGCCATAGGGACAGGGGGCGCGAGGGCTACACCTTC

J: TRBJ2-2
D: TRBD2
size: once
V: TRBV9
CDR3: CASSVSTGTSGDGELFF
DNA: TGTGCCAGCAGCGTCTCTACCGGGACTAGCGGGGACGGGGAGCTGTTTTTT

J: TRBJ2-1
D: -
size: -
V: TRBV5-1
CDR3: CASSLVAGAVDEQFF
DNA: TGCGCCAGCAGCTTGGTGGCAGGGGCAGTGGATGAGCAGTTCTTC

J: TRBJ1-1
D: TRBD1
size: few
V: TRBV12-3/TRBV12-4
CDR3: CASSWTGGSEAFF
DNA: TGTGCCAGCAGTTGGACAGGGGGCTCTGAAGCTTTCTTT

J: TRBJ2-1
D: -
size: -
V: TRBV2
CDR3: CASSVYGFGYEQFF
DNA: TGTGCCAGCAGTGTCTACGGTTTTGGGTATGAGCAGTTCTTC

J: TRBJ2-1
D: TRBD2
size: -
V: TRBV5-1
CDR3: CASSLVAGGPNEQFF
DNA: TGCGCCAGCAGCTTGGTTGCGGGGGGGCCAAATGAGCAGTTCTTC

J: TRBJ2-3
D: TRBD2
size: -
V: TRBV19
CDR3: CASSKGLASSTDTQYF
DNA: TGTGCCAGTAGTAAGGGACTAGCGTCTAGCACAGATACGCAGTATTTT

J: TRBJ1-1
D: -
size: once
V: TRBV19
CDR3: CASQAGANTEAFF
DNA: TGTGCCTCACAGGCGGGGGCGAACACTGAAGCTTTCTTT

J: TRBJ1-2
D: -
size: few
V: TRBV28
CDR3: CASRYGRNYGYTF
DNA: TGTGCCAGCAGATATGGCAGGAACTATGGCTACACCTTC

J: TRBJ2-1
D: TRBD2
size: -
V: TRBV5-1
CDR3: CASSLLAGADNEQFF
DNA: TGCGCCAGCAGTCTCCTAGCGGGGGCCGACAATGAGCAGTTCTTC

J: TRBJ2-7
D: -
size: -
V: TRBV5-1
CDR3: CASSLLDQGGYEQYF
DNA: TGCGCCAGCAGCCTGCTGGACCAGGGGGGGTACGAGCAGTACTTC

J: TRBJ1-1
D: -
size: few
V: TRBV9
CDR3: CASSLGSKNTEAFF
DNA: TGTGCCAGCAGCTTGGGAAGTAAGAACACTGAAGCTTTCTTT

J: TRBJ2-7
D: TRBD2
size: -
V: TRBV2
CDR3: CASSPRTSGGHEQYF
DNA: TGTGCCAGCAGCCCCAGGACTAGCGGGGGACACGAGCAGTACTTC

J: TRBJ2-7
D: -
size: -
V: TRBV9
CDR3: CASSLPYEQYF
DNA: TGTGCCAGCAGCCTTCCCTACGAGCAGTACTTC

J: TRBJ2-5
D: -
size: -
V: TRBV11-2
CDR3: CASSFLGQETQYF
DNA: TGTGCCAGCAGCTTCCTAGGACAAGAGACCCAGTACTTC

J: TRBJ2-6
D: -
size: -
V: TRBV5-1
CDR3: CASRPRPAESSGANVLTF
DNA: TGCGCCAGCAGGCCCCGGCCTGCGGAGAGCTCTGGGGCCAACGTCCTGACTTTC

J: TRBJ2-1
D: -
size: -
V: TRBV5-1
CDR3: CASSLDRAFFNEQFF
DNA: TGCGCCAGCAGCTTGGACAGGGCGTTCTTCAATGAGCAGTTCTTC

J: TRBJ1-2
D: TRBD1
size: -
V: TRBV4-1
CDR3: CASSQELGQAYGYTF
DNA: TGCGCCAGCAGCCAAGAACTCGGACAGGCGTATGGCTACACCTTC

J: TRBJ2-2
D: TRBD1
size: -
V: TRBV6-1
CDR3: CASSARRQGINTGELFF
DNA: TGTGCCAGCAGTGCCCGTCGACAGGGGATAAACACCGGGGAGCTGTTTTTT

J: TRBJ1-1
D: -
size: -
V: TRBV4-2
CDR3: CASSQVSLGNTGTTEAFF
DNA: TGTGCCAGCAGCCAAGTTTCCTTGGGGAATACAGGGACGACTGAAGCTTTCTTT

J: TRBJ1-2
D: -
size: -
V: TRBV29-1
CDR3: CSTTPRLANYGYTF
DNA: TGCAGCACCACCCCACGGCTCGCTAACTATGGCTACACCTTC

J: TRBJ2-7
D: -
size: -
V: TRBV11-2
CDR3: CASSLAELTYEQYF
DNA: TGTGCCAGCAGCTTAGCGGAACTGACCTACGAGCAGTACTTC

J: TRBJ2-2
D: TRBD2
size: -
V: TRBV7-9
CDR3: CASSLVSGGINTGELFF
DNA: TGTGCCAGCAGCTTAGTAAGCGGGGGAATTAACACCGGGGAGCTGTTTTTT

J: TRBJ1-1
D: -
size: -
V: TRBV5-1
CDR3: CASSFITDTEAFF
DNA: TGCGCCAGCAGCTTCATTACGGACACTGAAGCTTTCTTT

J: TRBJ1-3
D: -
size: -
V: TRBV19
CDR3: CASSEAANSGNTIYF
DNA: TGTGCCAGTAGTGAGGCAGCCAACTCTGGAAACACCATATATTTT

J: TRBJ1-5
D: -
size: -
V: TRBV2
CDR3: CASSERQGRQPQHF
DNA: TGTGCCAGCAGTGAACGGCAGGGTCGGCAGCCCCAGCATTTT

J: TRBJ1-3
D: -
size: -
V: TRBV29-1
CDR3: CSAGAGNTIYF
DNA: TGCAGCGCGGGGGCTGGAAACACCATATATTTT

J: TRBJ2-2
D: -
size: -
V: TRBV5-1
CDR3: CASSLGRQANTGELFF
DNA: TGCGCCAGCAGCTTGGGCAGGCAGGCGAACACCGGGGAGCTGTTTTTT

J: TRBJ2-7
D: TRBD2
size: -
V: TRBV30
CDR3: CAWSVSSGDSEQYF
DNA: TGTGCCTGGAGTGTATCTAGCGGGGACTCCGAGCAGTACTTC

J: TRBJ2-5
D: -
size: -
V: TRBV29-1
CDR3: CSVGVGETQYF
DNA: TGCAGCGTGGGAGTGGGGGAGACCCAGTACTTC

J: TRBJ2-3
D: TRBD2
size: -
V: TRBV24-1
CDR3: CATSEGGGDTQYF
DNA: TGTGCCACCAGTGAGGGGGGGGGTGATACGCAGTATTTT

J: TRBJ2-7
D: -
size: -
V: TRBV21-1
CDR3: CASSPSARTGGVEQYF
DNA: TGTGCCAGCAGCCCCTCGGCCCGGACAGGGGGCGTCGAGCAGTACTTC

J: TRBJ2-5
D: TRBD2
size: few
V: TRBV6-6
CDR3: CASTLGGFETQYF
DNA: TGTGCCAGCACACTCGGGGGGTTCGAGACCCAGTACTTC

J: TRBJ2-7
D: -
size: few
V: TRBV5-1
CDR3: CASSSSGLHEQYF
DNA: TGCGCCAGCAGCTCGAGCGGTTTACACGAGCAGTACTTC